What follows describes a single T cell receptor beta chain. The target antigen is unknown. The data belong to a study of radiation and T cells in renal cell carcinoma. Study results and limitations: Irradiated tumors had higher TCR clonality than control tumors.

Generated by immunoSEQ multiplex PCR, the TCRdb table keeps only in-frame clones and is missing some. This table holds over 10,000 clones, approximately 62% found once. Germline CDR1 reads SNHLY; CDR2 reads FYNNEI. This CDR3 contains 14 residues. The V and J ends lost 6 bases and 3 bases respectively, with 15 bases between them. Treatment meaning: treatment-naive control, cytoreductive nephrectomy. Clear cell pathology was present in this patient's renal cell carcinoma. This material consisted of tumor tissue, taken from a patient whose treatment was nephrectomy without radiotherapy. The rearrangement links TRBV2 to TRBJ2-7; D is unclear. The receptor's source is a woman older than 75 with renal cell carcinoma. The CDR3 sequence: CASSETATVYEQYF. CDR3 bases: TGTGCCAGCAGCGAGACTGCGACTGTCTACGAGCAGTACTTC.